This T cell receptor beta chain was documented in a study of T cell responses to AZD1222 COVID-19 vaccine. Study-level points and caveats: CD4 TCRs associated with vaccination spanned spike, dominating at 160-218 and 743-854.

Concerning this clone itself: Its antigen remains unknown.

Assay: immunoSEQ multiplex PCR; the TCRdb copy retains only in-frame clones and omits some. The sample gives over 95,000 clones, more than 70% of which show up once; less than 6.5% is in the top ten. The sequence derives from an adult who received the AZD1222 COVID-19 vaccine. Specimen: peripheral blood, collected 28 days after the second AZD1222 dose.

CDR3 loop: CASSLAGGGAYEQYF. CDR3 sequence (DNA): TGCGCCAGCAGCTTGGCCGGAGGGGGGGCCTACGAGCAGTACTTC. V and J are TRBV5-1 and TRBJ2-7; possible D gene TRBD2, 7 bases. There are 15 residues in the CDR3. Germline-derived CDR1 and CDR2 are SGHRS and YFSETQ. V lost 0 bases and J 2 bases, leaving 12 bases between the germline ends.